This T cell receptor (beta chain) was identified during a study of glioma-infiltrating T cells after dendritic cell vaccination. Study overall: Patients had newly diagnosed or recurrent glioblastoma and received dendritic cell vaccines. Dendritic cell vaccine was injected intradermally three times, biweekly.

This CDR3 is built from 15 residues. The germline V gene encodes CDR1 WNHNN and CDR2 SYGVQD (reference sequence). V lost 2 bases and J lost 5; bases outside the gene matches: 7. Amplification used 60 V beta primers and 13 J beta primers. Clones were sequenced by immunoSEQ multiplex PCR, and TCRdb holds only the in-frame ones, with some missing. The sample lists fewer than 40,000 clones; roughly 90% were seen once. With respect to this clone: Its antigen remains unknown.

Overall study results and limits: Few patients contributed both blood and tumor specimens.

The sequence was collected from a human donor with glioblastoma. The source was blood, collected before dendritic cell vaccination. The gene calls are TRBV10-1 and TRBJ2-3; 7 positions match TRBD1. The CDR3 here is CASSEARGQKDTQYF. In DNA form, the CDR3 reads TGCGCCAGCAGTGAGGCCAGGGGACAGAAAGATACGCAGTATTTT.